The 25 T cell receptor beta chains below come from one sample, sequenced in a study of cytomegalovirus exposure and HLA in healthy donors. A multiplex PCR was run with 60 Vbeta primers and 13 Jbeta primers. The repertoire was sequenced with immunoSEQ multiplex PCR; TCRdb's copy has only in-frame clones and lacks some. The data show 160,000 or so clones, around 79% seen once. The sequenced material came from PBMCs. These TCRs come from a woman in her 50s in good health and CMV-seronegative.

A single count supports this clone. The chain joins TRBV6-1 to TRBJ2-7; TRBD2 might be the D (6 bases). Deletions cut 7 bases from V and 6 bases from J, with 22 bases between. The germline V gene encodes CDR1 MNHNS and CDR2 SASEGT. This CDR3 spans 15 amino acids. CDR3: CASTPRGMTGFEQYF. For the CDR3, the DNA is TGTGCCAGCACCCCACGGGGGATGACGGGTTTCGAGCAGTACTTC.

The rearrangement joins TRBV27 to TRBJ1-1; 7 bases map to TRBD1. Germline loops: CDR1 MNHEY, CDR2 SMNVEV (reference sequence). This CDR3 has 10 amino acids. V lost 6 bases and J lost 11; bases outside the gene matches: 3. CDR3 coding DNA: TGTGCCAGCAGACAGGGGCGCGCTTTCTTT. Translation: CASRQGRAFF.

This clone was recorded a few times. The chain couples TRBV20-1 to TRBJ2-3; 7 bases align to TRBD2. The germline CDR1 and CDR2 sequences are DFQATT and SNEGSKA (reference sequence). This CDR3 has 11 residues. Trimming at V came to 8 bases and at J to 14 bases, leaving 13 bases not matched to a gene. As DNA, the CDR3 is TGCAGTTCCTGGGGACTACCGGGTCTGTATTTT. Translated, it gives CSSWGLPGLYF.

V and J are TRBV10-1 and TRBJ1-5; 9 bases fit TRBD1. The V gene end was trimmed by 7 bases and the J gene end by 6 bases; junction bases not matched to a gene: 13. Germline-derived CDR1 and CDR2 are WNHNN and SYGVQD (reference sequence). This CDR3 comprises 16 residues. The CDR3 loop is CASIASRDRDSQPQHF. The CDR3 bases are TGCGCCAGCATTGCTAGTCGGGACAGGGACAGTCAGCCCCAGCATTTT.

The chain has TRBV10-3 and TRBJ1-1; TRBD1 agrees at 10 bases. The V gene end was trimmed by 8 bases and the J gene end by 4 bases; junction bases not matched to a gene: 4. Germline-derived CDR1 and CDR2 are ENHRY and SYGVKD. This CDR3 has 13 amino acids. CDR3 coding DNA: TGTGCCATCGTACGGACAGGGGGCACTGAAGCTTTCTTT. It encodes CAIVRTGGTEAFF.

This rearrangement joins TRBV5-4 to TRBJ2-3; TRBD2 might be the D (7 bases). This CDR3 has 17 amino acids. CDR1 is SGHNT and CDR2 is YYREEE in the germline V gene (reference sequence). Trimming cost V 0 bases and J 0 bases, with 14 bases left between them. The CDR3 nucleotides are TGTGCCAGCAGCTTGGGCAGGGGAGGGGGAAGCACAGATACGCAGTATTTT. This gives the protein CASSLGRGGGSTDTQYF.

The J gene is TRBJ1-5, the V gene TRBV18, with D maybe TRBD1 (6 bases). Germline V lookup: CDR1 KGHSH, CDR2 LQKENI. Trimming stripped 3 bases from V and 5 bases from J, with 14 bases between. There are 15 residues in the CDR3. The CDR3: CASSPLGHRDQPQHF. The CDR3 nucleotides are TGTGCCAGCTCACCCTTGGGACACCGTGATCAGCCCCAGCATTTT. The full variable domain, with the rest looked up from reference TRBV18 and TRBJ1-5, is NAGVMQNPRHLVRRRGQEARLRCSPMKGHSHVYWYRQLPEEGLKFMVYLQKENIIDESGMPKERFSAEFPKEGPSILRIQQVVRGDSAAYFCASSPLGHRDQPQHFGDGTRLSIL.

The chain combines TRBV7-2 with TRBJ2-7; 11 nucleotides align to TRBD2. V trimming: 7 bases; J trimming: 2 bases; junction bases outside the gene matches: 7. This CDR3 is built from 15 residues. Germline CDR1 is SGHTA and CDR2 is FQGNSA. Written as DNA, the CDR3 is TGTGCCAGCACCGCTAGCGGGGGGTCGACCTACGAGCAGTACTTC. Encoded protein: CASTASGGSTYEQYF. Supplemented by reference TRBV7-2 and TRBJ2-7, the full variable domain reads GAGVSQSPSNKVTEKGKDVELRCDPISGHTALYWYRQSLGQGLEFLIYFQGNSAPDKSGLPSDRFSAERTGGSVSTLTIQRTQQEDSAVYLCASTASGGSTYEQYFGPGTRLTVT.

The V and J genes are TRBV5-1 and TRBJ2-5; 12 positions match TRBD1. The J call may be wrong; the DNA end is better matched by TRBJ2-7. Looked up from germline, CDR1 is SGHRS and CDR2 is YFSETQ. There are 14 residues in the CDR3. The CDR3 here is CASRGQGASSEQYF. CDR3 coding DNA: TGCGCCAGCAGGGGACAGGGGGCAAGCTCCGAGCAGTACTTC.

This chain's CDR3 is CASRLGISGADQFF. The CDR3 DNA follows: TGTGCCAGCAGATTGGGAATTAGCGGGGCCGATCAGTTCTTC. V gene TRBV6-1 combines with J gene TRBJ2-1; TRBD2 agrees at 8 bases. Germline values: CDR1 MNHNS, CDR2 SASEGT. This CDR3 has 14 residues. With V trimmed by 6 bases and J by 13 bases, 14 bases remained unmatched.

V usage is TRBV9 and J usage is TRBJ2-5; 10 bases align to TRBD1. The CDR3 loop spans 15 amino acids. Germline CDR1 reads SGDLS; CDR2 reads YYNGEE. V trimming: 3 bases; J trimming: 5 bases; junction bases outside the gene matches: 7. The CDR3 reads CASSARDRGGETQYF. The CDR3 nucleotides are TGTGCCAGCAGCGCCCGGGACAGGGGTGGGGAGACCCAGTACTTC.

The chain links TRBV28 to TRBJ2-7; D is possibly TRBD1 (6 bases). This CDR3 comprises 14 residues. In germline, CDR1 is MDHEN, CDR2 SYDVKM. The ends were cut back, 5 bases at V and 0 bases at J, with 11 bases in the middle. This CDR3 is CASSQDSLSYEQYF. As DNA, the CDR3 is TGTGCCAGCAGTCAGGACAGTCTCTCCTACGAGCAGTACTTC.

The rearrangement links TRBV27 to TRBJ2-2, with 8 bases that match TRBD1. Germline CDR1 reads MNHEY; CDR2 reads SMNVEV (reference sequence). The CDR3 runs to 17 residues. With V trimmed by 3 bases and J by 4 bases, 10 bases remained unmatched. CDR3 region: CASSFRDRLSGTGELFF. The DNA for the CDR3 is TGTGCCAGCAGTTTTCGGGACAGGCTCTCGGGCACCGGGGAGCTGTTTTTT.

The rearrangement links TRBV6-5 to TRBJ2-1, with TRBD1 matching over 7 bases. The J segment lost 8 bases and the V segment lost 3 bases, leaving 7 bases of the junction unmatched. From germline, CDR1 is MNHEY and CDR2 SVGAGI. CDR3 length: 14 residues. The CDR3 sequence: CASSYTDRDDEQFF. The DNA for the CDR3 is TGTGCCAGCAGTTATACCGACAGGGATGATGAGCAGTTCTTC.

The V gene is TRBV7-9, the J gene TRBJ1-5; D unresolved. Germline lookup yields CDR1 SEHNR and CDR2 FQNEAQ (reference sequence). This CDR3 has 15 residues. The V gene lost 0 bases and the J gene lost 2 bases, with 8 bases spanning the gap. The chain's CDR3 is CASSLAGLGNQPQHF. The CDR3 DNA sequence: TGTGCCAGCAGCTTAGCCGGGTTGGGCAATCAGCCCCAGCATTTT. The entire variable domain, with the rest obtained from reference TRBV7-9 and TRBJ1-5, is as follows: DTGVSQNPRHKITKRGQNVTFRCDPISEHNRLYWYRQTLGQGPEFLTYFQNEAQLEKSRLLSDRFSAERPKGSFSTLEIQRTEQGDSAMYLCASSLAGLGNQPQHFGDGTRLSIL.

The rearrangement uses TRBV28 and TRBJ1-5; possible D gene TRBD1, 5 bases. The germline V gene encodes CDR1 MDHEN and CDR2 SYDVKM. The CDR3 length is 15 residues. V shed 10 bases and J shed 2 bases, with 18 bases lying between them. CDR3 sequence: CATRGAGEGNQPQHF. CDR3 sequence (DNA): TGTGCCACCAGAGGGGCGGGAGAAGGCAATCAGCCCCAGCATTTT.

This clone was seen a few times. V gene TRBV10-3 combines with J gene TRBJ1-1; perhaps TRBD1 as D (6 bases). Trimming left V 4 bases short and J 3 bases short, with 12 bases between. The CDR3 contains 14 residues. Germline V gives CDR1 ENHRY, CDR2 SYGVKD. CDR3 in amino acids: CAISGQALDTEAFF. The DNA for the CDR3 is TGTGCCATCAGTGGACAGGCCCTCGACACTGAAGCTTTCTTT.

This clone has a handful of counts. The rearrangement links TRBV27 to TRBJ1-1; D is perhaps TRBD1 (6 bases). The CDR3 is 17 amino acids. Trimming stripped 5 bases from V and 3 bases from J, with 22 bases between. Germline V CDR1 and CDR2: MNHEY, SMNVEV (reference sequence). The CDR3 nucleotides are TGTGCCAGCAGTCCCCTATCCTTCATCAACAGGGACACTGAAGCTTTCTTT. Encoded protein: CASSPLSFINRDTEAFF.

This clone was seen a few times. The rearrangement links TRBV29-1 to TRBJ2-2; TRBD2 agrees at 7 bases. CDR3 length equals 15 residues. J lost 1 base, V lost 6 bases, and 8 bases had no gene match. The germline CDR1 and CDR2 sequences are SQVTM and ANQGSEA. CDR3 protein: CSVVVAGENTGELFF. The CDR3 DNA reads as TGCAGCGTGGTAGTTGCGGGGGAGAACACCGGGGAGCTGTTTTTT.

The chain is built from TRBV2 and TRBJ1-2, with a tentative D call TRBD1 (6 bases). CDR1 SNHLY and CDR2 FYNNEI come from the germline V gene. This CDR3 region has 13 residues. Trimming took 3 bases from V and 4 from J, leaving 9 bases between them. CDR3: CASSDRGAYGYTF. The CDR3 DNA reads TGTGCCAGCAGTGACAGGGGAGCCTATGGCTACACCTTC.

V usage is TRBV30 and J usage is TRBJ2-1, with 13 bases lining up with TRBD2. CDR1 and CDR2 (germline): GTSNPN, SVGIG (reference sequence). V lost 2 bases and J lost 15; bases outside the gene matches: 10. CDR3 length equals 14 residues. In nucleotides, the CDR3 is TGTGCCTGGAGTCTCGCAACTAGCGGGAGGGTTCTGTTCTTC. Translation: CAWSLATSGRVLFF. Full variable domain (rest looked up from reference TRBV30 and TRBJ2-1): SQTIHQWPATLVQPVGSPLSLECTVEGTSNPNLYWYRQAAGRGLQLLFYSVGIGQISSEVPQNLSASRPQDRQFILSSKKLLLSDSGFYLCAWSLATSGRVLFFGPGTRLTVL.

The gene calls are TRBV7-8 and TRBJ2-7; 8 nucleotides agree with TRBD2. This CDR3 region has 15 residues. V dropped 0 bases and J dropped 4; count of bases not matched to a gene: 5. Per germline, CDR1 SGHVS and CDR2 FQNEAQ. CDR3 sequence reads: CASSLAGGVIYEQYF. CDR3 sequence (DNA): TGTGCCAGCAGCTTAGCCGGGGGGGTAATATACGAGCAGTACTTC.

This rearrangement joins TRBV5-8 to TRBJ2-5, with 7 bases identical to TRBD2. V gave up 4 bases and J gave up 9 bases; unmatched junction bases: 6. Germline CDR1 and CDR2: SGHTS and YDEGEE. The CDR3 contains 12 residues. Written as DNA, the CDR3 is TGTGCCAGCAGCGGGCCCCGGGGGGCCCAGTACTTC. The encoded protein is CASSGPRGAQYF.

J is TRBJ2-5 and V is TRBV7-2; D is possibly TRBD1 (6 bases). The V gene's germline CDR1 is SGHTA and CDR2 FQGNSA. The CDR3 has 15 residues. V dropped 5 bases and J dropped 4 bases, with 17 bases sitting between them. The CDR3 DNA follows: TGTGCCAGCAGCCCCTGGGGGCAGGTAGGAGAGACCCAGTACTTC. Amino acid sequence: CASSPWGQVGETQYF.

CDR3 sequence: CASSLASGEGTQYF. The CDR3 DNA is TGCGCCAGCAGCTTGGCGAGCGGAGAAGGGACCCAGTACTTC. The rearrangement uses TRBV5-1 and TRBJ2-5; D may be TRBD2 (5 bases). V lost 0 bases to trimming and J lost 7 bases, with 13 bases between them. Germline values: CDR1 SGHRS, CDR2 YFSETQ. This CDR3 spans 14 amino acids. Combining the CDR3 with reference TRBV5-1 and TRBJ2-5 gives the whole variable domain KAGVTQTPRYLIKTRGQQVTLSCSPISGHRSVSWYQQTPGQGLQFLFEYFSETQRNKGNFPGRFSGRQFSNSRSEMNVSTLELGDSALYLCASSLASGEGTQYFGPGTRLLVL.